Listed below are T cell receptor beta chains from one sample, sequenced in a study of CD8 T cells in ankylosing spondylitis. MiXCR, run by TCRdb on the 5' RACE reads, gives a single entry per CDR3 protein. The sample consists of 35,000 or so distinct CDR3 sequences, approximately 15% of them appearing once. The sample consisted of blood. These receptors were taken from a male donor with ankylosing spondylitis or in good health (not recorded which). Both conserved end residues are part of each CDR3. Each record gives: clone size, J gene, D gene, V gene, CDR3 protein, CDR3 DNA. D genes are given only for firm matches. Only some rows state a clone size, as once, few, many or a class for expanded clones.

size: few
J: TRBJ1-1
D: .
V: TRBV29-1
CDR3: CSERSSNTEAFF
DNA: TGCAGCGAACGGAGTTCGAACACTGAAGCTTTCTTT

size: .
J: TRBJ2-2
D: TRBD2
V: TRBV5-1
CDR3: CASSQAGATNTGELFF
DNA: TGCGCCAGCAGCCAAGCGGGGGCCACAAACACCGGGGAGCTGTTTTTT

size: many
J: TRBJ2-1
D: TRBD1
V: TRBV5-1
CDR3: CASSLGDRGYNEQFF
DNA: TGCGCCAGCAGCTTGGGGGACAGGGGGTACAATGAGCAGTTCTTC

size: .
J: TRBJ2-3
D: .
V: TRBV5-1
CDR3: CASNKRSSTDTQYF
DNA: TGCGCCAGCAACAAGCGGTCTAGCACAGATACGCAGTATTTT

size: few
J: TRBJ2-5
D: .
V: TRBV3-1
CDR3: CASSSGLWRETQYF
DNA: TGTGCCAGCAGCTCAGGGTTATGGCGAGAGACCCAGTACTTC

size: few
J: TRBJ2-1
D: .
V: TRBV7-2
CDR3: CASSLGGDSNEQFF
DNA: TGTGCCAGCAGCCTCGGTGGAGATTCCAATGAGCAGTTCTTC

size: .
J: TRBJ2-3
D: TRBD2
V: TRBV3-1
CDR3: CASKITSGRHTDTQYF
DNA: TGTGCCAGCAAGATCACTAGCGGGAGGCACACAGATACGCAGTATTTT

size: .
J: TRBJ2-1
D: TRBD2
V: TRBV5-1
CDR3: CASSLDRGRNNEQFF
DNA: TGCGCCAGCAGCTTGGACCGCGGGAGGAACAATGAGCAGTTCTTC

size: .
J: TRBJ1-1
D: .
V: TRBV7-3
CDR3: CASSLGVAGNTEAFF
DNA: TGTGCCAGCAGCTTAGGGGTAGCGGGTAACACTGAAGCTTTCTTT

size: few
J: TRBJ2-3
D: .
V: TRBV9
CDR3: CASSVGADTQYF
DNA: TGTGCCAGCAGCGTTGGCGCAGATACGCAGTATTTT

size: .
J: TRBJ2-2
D: .
V: TRBV5-5
CDR3: CATRTSNGELFF
DNA: TGTGCCACCCGCACCAGTAACGGGGAGCTGTTTTTT

size: few
J: TRBJ2-1
D: TRBD2
V: TRBV6-5
CDR3: CASRSGLVMRVDEQFF
DNA: TGTGCCAGCAGGTCCGGACTAGTAATGAGGGTCGATGAGCAGTTCTTC

size: many
J: TRBJ2-7
D: .
V: TRBV5-1
CDR3: CASSSDLDPNEQYF
DNA: TGCGCCAGCAGTAGTGACCTGGACCCCAACGAGCAGTACTTC

size: .
J: TRBJ2-5
D: TRBD2
V: TRBV28
CDR3: CASQTSGGAKTQYF
DNA: TGTGCCAGCCAAACTAGCGGGGGGGCGAAGACCCAGTACTTC

size: many
J: TRBJ2-7
D: .
V: TRBV27
CDR3: CASSPTGPYEQYF
DNA: TGTGCCAGCAGCCCGACCGGACCCTACGAGCAGTACTTC

size: .
J: TRBJ2-2
D: .
V: TRBV5-1
CDR3: CASRQQGNTGELFF
DNA: TGCGCCAGCAGACAGCAGGGAAACACCGGGGAGCTGTTTTTT

size: few
J: TRBJ1-1
D: .
V: TRBV7-9
CDR3: CASSPLVSLFYDGTEAFF
DNA: TGTGCCAGCAGCCCTTTGGTAAGCTTGTTTTATGATGGGACTGAAGCTTTCTTT

size: .
J: TRBJ2-7
D: TRBD2
V: TRBV6-5
CDR3: CASKRREGSYEQYF
DNA: TGTGCCAGCAAGAGAAGGGAGGGTTCCTACGAGCAGTACTTC

size: .
J: TRBJ2-1
D: TRBD2
V: TRBV11-2
CDR3: CASSLGLAGLYNEQFF
DNA: TGTGCCAGCAGCTTAGGATTAGCGGGGTTATACAATGAGCAGTTCTTC

size: many
J: TRBJ1-1
D: .
V: TRBV28
CDR3: CASSSRGRSDTEAFF
DNA: TGTGCCAGCAGTTCCAGAGGGAGGTCGGACACTGAAGCTTTCTTT

size: .
J: TRBJ2-5
D: .
V: TRBV27
CDR3: CASSRSGAEKETQYF
DNA: TGTGCCAGCAGTCGCTCAGGAGCCGAAAAAGAGACCCAGTACTTC

size: .
J: TRBJ1-1
D: .
V: TRBV3-1
CDR3: CASRSLAGDTEAFF
DNA: TGTGCCAGCAGGTCCCTCGCGGGGGACACTGAAGCTTTCTTT

size: few
J: TRBJ2-1
D: TRBD2
V: TRBV29-1
CDR3: CSVEEATSGRAGEQFF
DNA: TGCAGCGTTGAAGAGGCGACTAGCGGGAGGGCCGGTGAGCAGTTCTTC

size: .
J: TRBJ2-1
D: .
V: TRBV20-1
CDR3: CSATRESSYNEQFF
DNA: TGCAGTGCAACCAGGGAGAGCTCCTACAATGAGCAGTTCTTC

size: .
J: TRBJ2-1
D: .
V: TRBV27
CDR3: CASRLVAVGEQFF
DNA: TGTGCCAGCAGGTTGGTAGCAGTCGGTGAGCAGTTCTTC

size: .
J: TRBJ2-1
D: TRBD2
V: TRBV7-2
CDR3: CASSRRGGEQFF
DNA: TGTGCCAGCAGCCGCCGGGGGGGTGAGCAGTTCTTC

size: .
J: TRBJ2-1
D: TRBD2
V: TRBV29-1
CDR3: CSVAASGWNEQFF
DNA: TGCAGCGTTGCGGCTAGCGGGTGGAATGAGCAGTTCTTC

size: few
J: TRBJ2-3
D: .
V: TRBV7-2
CDR3: CASSLAVLSTDTQYF
DNA: TGTGCCAGCAGCTTGGCGGTCCTTTCCACAGATACGCAGTATTTT

size: few
J: TRBJ2-1
D: .
V: TRBV28
CDR3: CASSFSRGPYNEQFF
DNA: TGTGCCAGCAGTTTCAGCAGGGGCCCCTACAATGAGCAGTTCTTC

size: .
J: TRBJ1-3
D: .
V: TRBV20-1
CDR3: CSASFGQRLSGNTIYF
DNA: TGCAGTGCTAGTTTCGGACAGAGACTGTCTGGAAACACCATATATTTT

size: .
J: TRBJ2-1
D: TRBD1
V: TRBV5-1
CDR3: CASSAYRGPADEQFF
DNA: TGCGCCAGCAGCGCATACAGGGGCCCGGCGGATGAGCAGTTCTTC

size: few
J: TRBJ2-3
D: TRBD2
V: TRBV7-2
CDR3: CASSLVAGGLDTQYF
DNA: TGTGCCAGCAGCTTAGTAGCGGGCGGGTTAGATACGCAGTATTTT

size: .
J: TRBJ2-5
D: .
V: TRBV29-1
CDR3: CSVVTGAQETQYF
DNA: TGCAGCGTTGTCACGGGGGCTCAAGAGACCCAGTACTTC

size: few
J: TRBJ1-4
D: .
V: TRBV6-5
CDR3: CASSRGRTEKLFF
DNA: TGTGCCAGCTCCCGGGGGAGGACAGAAAAACTGTTTTTT

size: few
J: TRBJ1-4
D: .
V: TRBV12-3/TRBV12-4
CDR3: CASSFYQGGNEKLFF
DNA: TGTGCCAGCAGTTTTTATCAGGGCGGTAATGAAAAACTGTTTTTT

size: few
J: TRBJ2-1
D: .
V: TRBV12-3/TRBV12-4
CDR3: CASSLRIRGYPYNEQFF
DNA: TGTGCCAGCAGTTTACGAATTCGAGGCTATCCTTACAATGAGCAGTTCTTC

size: .
J: TRBJ2-3
D: TRBD2
V: TRBV20-1
CDR3: CSAHQREDTQYF
DNA: TGCAGTGCTCACCAGCGGGAGGATACGCAGTATTTT

size: many
J: TRBJ2-7
D: .
V: TRBV5-1
CDR3: CASSLTGPPGNEQYF
DNA: TGCGCCAGCAGCTTGACAGGCCCTCCGGGGAACGAGCAGTACTTC

size: .
J: TRBJ1-1
D: .
V: TRBV29-1
CDR3: CSPYGPTEAFF
DNA: TGCAGCCCATACGGACCGACTGAAGCTTTCTTT

size: few
J: TRBJ2-7
D: TRBD1
V: TRBV7-2
CDR3: CASSSTGGYEQYF
DNA: TGTGCCAGCAGCTCCACAGGGGGGTACGAGCAGTACTTC

size: many
J: TRBJ2-1
D: .
V: TRBV27
CDR3: CASSSRMGQFF
DNA: TGTGCCAGCAGTTCCCGGATGGGGCAGTTCTTC

size: .
J: TRBJ2-3
D: .
V: TRBV6-6
CDR3: CASSYPRVADTQYF
DNA: TGTGCCAGCAGTTACCCGAGGGTCGCAGATACGCAGTATTTT

size: .
J: TRBJ2-1
D: .
V: TRBV29-1
CDR3: CSVERQAVEQFF
DNA: TGCAGCGTTGAAAGGCAGGCCGTTGAGCAGTTCTTC

size: .
J: TRBJ2-2
D: TRBD1
V: TRBV20-1
CDR3: CSASHLGQGASYGELFF
DNA: TGCAGTGCTAGCCATCTGGGACAGGGGGCAAGTTACGGGGAGCTGTTTTTT

size: .
J: TRBJ2-1
D: .
V: TRBV7-2
CDR3: CASSAYNEQFF
DNA: TGTGCCAGCAGCGCTTACAATGAGCAGTTCTTC

size: .
J: TRBJ2-5
D: TRBD2
V: TRBV6-2/TRBV6-3
CDR3: CASRVSGGRQETQYF
DNA: TGTGCCAGCAGAGTTAGCGGGGGTCGACAAGAGACCCAGTACTTC

size: .
J: TRBJ2-3
D: TRBD2
V: TRBV7-3
CDR3: CASSLLGGNTDTQYF
DNA: TGTGCCAGCAGCTTGCTGGGAGGGAACACAGATACGCAGTATTTT

size: few
J: TRBJ2-7
D: TRBD1
V: TRBV12-3/TRBV12-4
CDR3: CASSGGREGQGISYEQYF
DNA: TGTGCCAGCAGTGGTGGTCGGGAAGGACAGGGGATCTCCTACGAGCAGTACTTC

size: .
J: TRBJ2-1
D: .
V: TRBV12-3/TRBV12-4
CDR3: CASTPKLARYNEQFF
DNA: TGTGCCAGCACCCCAAAGTTAGCGAGATACAATGAGCAGTTCTTC

size: .
J: TRBJ1-2
D: .
V: TRBV3-1
CDR3: CASSRSRNRNYGYTF
DNA: TGTGCCAGCAGCCGGAGTCGGAATCGGAACTATGGCTACACCTTC

size: many
J: TRBJ1-1
D: TRBD1
V: TRBV10-3
CDR3: CAIGTGDAEAFF
DNA: TGTGCCATCGGGACAGGGGACGCTGAAGCTTTCTTT

size: few
J: TRBJ2-4
D: .
V: TRBV20-1
CDR3: CSWPIAKNIQYF
DNA: TGCAGTTGGCCCATTGCCAAAAACATTCAGTACTTC